The clone carrying this T cell receptor (beta chain) is a singleton in its sample. This CDR3 has 16 residues. Germline CDR1 and CDR2: SGHNT and YYREEE (reference sequence). V lost 4 bases and J 3 bases, leaving 17 bases between the germline ends. TCRdb passed the 5' RACE reads through MiXCR, listing each CDR3 protein once. The repertoire consists of roughly 240,000 distinct CDR3 sequences, with approximately 6.3% occurring once and the leading ten covering about 1%. This sample is part of a study of T cells after yellow fever vaccination. The source is a man in his thirties or forties who received the YFV17D yellow fever vaccine. Here the sequenced sample was CD4+ T cells sorted from PBMCs, taken on the day of the yellow fever booster vaccination. The chain joins TRBV5-4 to TRBJ2-1; D perhaps matches TRBD2 (7 bases). DNA of the CDR3: TGTGCCAGCAGCGATCGCGGGGGCGGAAACTACAATGAGCAGTTCTTC. It yields the protein CASSDRGGGNYNEQFF.